One sample yielded the 26 T cell receptor beta chains listed below, sequenced in a study of metastatic and nonmetastatic thyroid tumors. Thyroid surgery was preceded by no treatment in any patient. With MiXCR, TCRdb called clones anew from the PCR reads. The sample contains 90,000 or so clones, roughly 8.6% of which appear only once. Sequencing was carried out using blood. The receptors here all came from a female donor with papillary thyroid cancer or a benign thyroid nodule (not recorded which). Some clones in this sample may be carry-over from other donors' samples.

Ten or more counts support this clone. CDR3 nucleotide sequence: TGTGCCAGTAGTATTATGACAGGCGCAGATTCACCCCTCCACTTT. Its translation is CASSIMTGADSPLHF. This chain connects TRBV19 to TRBJ1-6, with D maybe TRBD1 (6 bases). V lost 3 bases, J lost 8 bases, and 14 bases lay in between. The germline V gene encodes CDR1 LNHDA and CDR2 SQIVND (reference sequence). The CDR3 is 15 residues long.

Many counts were recorded for this clone. This chain uses TRBV27 with TRBJ1-3; tentative D call: TRBD1 (5 bases). The CDR3 sequence is 15 residues long. The germline V gene encodes CDR1 MNHEY and CDR2 SMNVEV (reference sequence). V was pared by 0 bases and J by 0 bases, with 6 bases between. The CDR3 loop reads CASSLSRDSGNTIYF. In DNA form, the CDR3 reads TGTGCCAGCAGTTTATCCAGGGACTCTGGAAACACCATATATTTT.

This clone was detected many times. The chain uses TRBV6-1 and TRBJ1-2; 10 nucleotides agree with TRBD1. Per germline, CDR1 MNHNS and CDR2 SASEGT. Trimming removed 6 bases from V and 4 bases from J; junction bases left unmatched: 5. The CDR3 has 14 amino acids. DNA for the CDR3: TGTGCCAGCAGCCCGGGACAGGGGATCTATGGCTACACCTTC. It yields the protein CASSPGQGIYGYTF.

This clone was counted a few times. This clone may be a read error of a much larger clone one base away. The rearrangement uses TRBV6-2 or TRBV6-3 and TRBJ1-1, with D possibly matching TRBD1 (5 bases). The length of the CDR3 is 15 residues. The ends were cut back, 6 bases at V and 5 bases at J, with 19 bases in the middle. CDR1 is MNHEY, CDR2 SVGEGT, per germline. CDR3 nucleotide sequence: TGTGCCAGCAGCCTACGGTGGGGGGGAAGGACTGAAGCTTTCTTT. Its protein product is CASSLRWGGRTEAFF.

Concerning this clone itself: The same CDR3 arises from other DNA sequences in this sample as well. CDR3 coding DNA: TGTGCCAGCAGCCTATGGGACGGAGCCTATGGCTACACCTTC. Translation: CASSLWDGAYGYTF. The rearrangement joins TRBV13 to TRBJ1-2; D may be TRBD1 (5 bases). The germline V gene encodes CDR1 PRHDT and CDR2 FYEKMQ (reference sequence). The V and J ends lost 5 bases and 4 bases respectively, with 14 bases between them. The CDR3 sequence is 14 residues long.

There are a few counts of this clone. A read error may explain this, as a much larger clone is one base away. J is TRBJ2-2 and V is TRBV27; TRBD1 matches at 7 bases. The length of the CDR3 is 14 residues. Germline assignment: CDR1 MNHEY and CDR2 SMNVEV (reference sequence). Unmatched junction bases numbered 7, after V lost 7 bases and J lost 5 bases. CDR3 sequence reads: CASIRQGGTGELFF. The CDR3 DNA sequence: TGTGCCAGCATCAGACAGGGTGGGACCGGGGAGCTGTTTTTT.

This clone is deemed medium-sized. The chain combines TRBV6-5 with TRBJ2-2; 9 nucleotides match TRBD2. The J segment lost 1 base and the V segment lost 0 bases, leaving 3 bases of the junction unmatched. This CDR3 has 17 residues. Germline CDR1 MNHEY, CDR2 SVGAGI. The CDR3, as DNA: TGTGCCAGCAGTTACTCCCCTAGCGGGGAGAACACCGGGGAGCTGTTTTTT. Protein: CASSYSPSGENTGELFF.

On this clone: This sample also contains other DNA sequences that code for the same CDR3. In DNA form, the CDR3 reads TGTGCCAGCAGCTCGGCTAGCGGGAGAAAATACGAGCAGTACTTC. Protein product: CASSSASGRKYEQYF. The rearrangement links TRBV12-3 or TRBV12-4 to TRBJ2-7; 10 nucleotides align to TRBD2. V was pared by 6 bases and J by 4 bases, with 9 bases of the junction left unmatched. The CDR3 has 15 residues.

This clone was recorded many times. CDR3 sequence: CASSLGQVGTEAFF. Written as DNA, the CDR3 is TGTGCCAGCAGCTTGGGACAGGTTGGCACTGAAGCTTTCTTT. The V gene is TRBV7-2, the J gene TRBJ1-1; 8 bases match TRBD1. The germline V gene encodes CDR1 SGHTA and CDR2 FQGNSA. Losses at the gene ends were 3 bases for V and 4 bases for J; bases not matched to a gene: 4. This CDR3 is built from 14 residues. Filled out from reference TRBV7-2 and TRBJ1-1, the complete variable domain reads GAGVSQSPSNKVTEKGKDVELRCDPISGHTALYWYRQSLGQGLEFLIYFQGNSAPDKSGLPSDRFSAERTGGSVSTLTIQRTQQEDSAVYLCASSLGQVGTEAFFGQGTRLTVV.

This clone appeared a few times. A much larger clone differs from this one at a single base, so this may be a read error. The chain is built from TRBV7-2 and TRBJ2-5, with D maybe TRBD1 (6 bases). Germline loops: CDR1 SGHTA, CDR2 FQGNSA. Trimming removed 5 bases from V and 3 bases from J, with 13 bases in between. CDR3 length: 14 residues. The CDR3 DNA reads as TGTGCCAGCAGCCGCCGGGACACGAAAGAGACCCAGTACTTC. Translation gives CASSRRDTKETQYF.

This clone was recorded many times. This chain joins TRBV3-1 and TRBJ2-4; tentatively, D is TRBD1 (6 bases). V lost 4 bases and J 4 bases, leaving 11 bases between the germline ends. This CDR3 is 14 amino acids long. Looked up from germline, CDR1 is LGHDT and CDR2 is YNNKEL (reference sequence). The CDR3 DNA is TGTGCCAGCAGCCCCCCAGGGGCAAAAAACATTCAGTACTTC. Translating gives CASSPPGAKNIQYF.

The J gene is TRBJ2-1, the V gene TRBV29-1, with TRBD1 identical over 10 bases. The trim removed 5 bases at V and 8 bases at J, leaving 9 bases unmatched. The CDR3 consists of 14 residues. Looked up from germline, CDR1 is SQVTM and CDR2 is ANQGSEA. CDR3: CSVTRGQGPDEQFF. The CDR3 DNA reads TGCAGCGTTACTAGGGGACAGGGGCCGGATGAGCAGTTCTTC.

Many counts were recorded for this clone. The rearrangement links TRBV3-1 to TRBJ2-3; perhaps TRBD2 as D (6 bases). CDR1 and CDR2 from the germline V gene are LGHDT and YNNKEL (reference sequence). The CDR3 spans 19 residues. V lost 3 bases to trimming and J lost 2 bases, with 24 bases between them. This CDR3 reads CASSHVIGEDPIPTDTQYF. DNA of the CDR3: TGTGCCAGCAGCCATGTAATCGGGGAGGACCCAATACCCACAGATACGCAGTATTTT.

This clone was recorded at least ten times. The J gene is TRBJ1-6, the V gene TRBV7-6; 9 positions match TRBD1. Per the germline V gene, CDR1 is SGHVS and CDR2 is FNYEAQ. This CDR3 region has 16 residues. V trimming: 5 bases; J trimming: 7 bases; junction bases outside the gene matches: 9. This CDR3 is CASSPFRDRENSPLHF. The CDR3 nucleotides read TGTGCCAGCAGCCCGTTCCGGGACAGGGAAAATTCACCCCTCCACTTT.

This clone showed up many times. The rearrangement uses TRBV12-5 and TRBJ2-7; D is possibly TRBD1 (5 bases). Trimming shortened V by 6 bases and J by 0 bases, and 9 bases separated the two germline ends. The CDR3 contains 13 residues. CDR1 and CDR2 from the germline V gene are LGHNT and FRNRAP. In DNA form, the CDR3 reads TGTGCTAGTGGGCAGGGAAGCTCCTACGAGCAGTACTTC. Protein product: CASGQGSSYEQYF. Looking up the rest from reference TRBV12-5 and TRBJ2-7 gives the full variable domain: DARVTQTPRHKVTEMGQEVTMRCQPILGHNTVFWYRQTMMQGLELLAYFRNRAPLDDSGMPKDRFSAEMPDATLATLKIQPSEPRDSAVYFCASGQGSSYEQYFGPGTRLTVT.

This clone was counted at least ten times. The chain employs TRBV13 and TRBJ2-7; a possible D gene is TRBD1 (6 bases). V was shortened by 5 bases and J by 4 bases, with 15 bases between the two germline ends. Germline CDR1 reads PRHDT; CDR2 reads FYEKMQ (reference sequence). The CDR3 loop spans 14 amino acids. The CDR3 reads CASSDTGSSYEQYF. CDR3 bases: TGTGCCAGCAGCGACACAGGGTCCTCTTACGAGCAGTACTTC.

This sequence joins TRBV19 and TRBJ2-7; 11 bases line up with TRBD2. CDR3 size: 16 residues. The V gene's germline CDR1 is LNHDA and CDR2 SQIVND (reference sequence). J was trimmed by 5 bases and V by 3 bases; bases with no gene match: 9. CDR3 nucleotides: TGTGCCAGTAGTATCCTAGCGGGGGGTCCCCATAACGAGCAGTACTTC. The encoded protein is CASSILAGGPHNEQYF.

This clone was seen at least ten times. The chain employs TRBV14 and TRBJ2-1; perhaps D is TRBD1 or TRBD2 (5 bases each). CDR1 is SGHDN and CDR2 is FVKESK in the germline V gene. The germline V and J ends were trimmed by 4 bases and 7 bases, with 5 bases remaining between them. This CDR3 region has 11 residues. The CDR3 DNA is TGTGCCAGCAGCCGGGGGAATGAGCAGTTCTTC. Its translation is CASSRGNEQFF.

A few counts support this clone. V is TRBV19 and J is TRBJ1-1; unclear D gene. V lost 3 bases and J 2 bases, leaving 10 bases between the germline ends. This CDR3 spans 14 amino acids. CDR1 and CDR2 (germline): LNHDA, SQIVND (reference sequence). The CDR3 loop reads CASSIIAENTEAFF. For the CDR3, the DNA is TGTGCCAGTAGTATTATTGCGGAAAACACTGAAGCTTTCTTT. Using reference TRBV19 and TRBJ1-1 for the parts outside the CDR3, the full variable domain is DGGITQSPKYLFRKEGQNVTLSCEQNLNHDAMYWYRQDPGQGLRLIYYSQIVNDFQKGDIAEGYSVSREKKESFPLTVTSAQKNPTAFYLCASSIIAENTEAFFGQGTRLTVV.

The genes are TRBV5-1 and TRBJ1-6, with a tentative D call TRBD1 (5 bases). The germline V gene has CDR1 SGHRS and CDR2 YFSETQ. CDR3 size: 15 residues. Trimming removed 3 bases at V and 5 bases at J, with 12 bases between. The CDR3 DNA follows: TGCGCCAGCAGCTGGGGGACCGCGGATAATTCACCCCTCCACTTT. Translation gives CASSWGTADNSPLHF. The full variable domain, with the rest looked up from reference TRBV5-1 and TRBJ1-6, is KAGVTQTPRYLIKTRGQQVTLSCSPISGHRSVSWYQQTPGQGLQFLFEYFSETQRNKGNFPGRFSGRQFSNSRSEMNVSTLELGDSALYLCASSWGTADNSPLHFGNGTRLTVT.

This clone was seen at least ten times. This chain connects TRBV2 to TRBJ2-3; D is possibly TRBD2 (5 bases). Germline loops: CDR1 SNHLY, CDR2 FYNNEI. There are 14 residues in the CDR3. Between the trimmed V and J ends, which lost 8 bases and 2 bases, there was a span of 14 bases. The CDR3, as DNA: TGTGCCAGCTCACAAACGGACTTCACAGATACGCAGTATTTT. Translation gives CASSQTDFTDTQYF.

This clone has a handful of counts. The chain employs TRBV20-1 and TRBJ1-1; D call uncertain. V was shortened by 0 bases and J by 5 bases, with 22 bases between the two germline ends. CDR3 size: 17 residues. Germline loops: CDR1 DFQATT, CDR2 SNEGSKA (reference sequence). This CDR3 is CSARDLSRAEGITEAFF. In DNA form, the CDR3 reads TGCAGTGCTAGAGATCTTAGTAGGGCGGAAGGGATTACTGAAGCTTTCTTT.

This clone was seen repeatedly, ten times or more. This chain connects TRBV14 to TRBJ2-7, with 9 bases matching TRBD1. The germline V gene has CDR1 SGHDN and CDR2 FVKESK. The V and J ends lost 2 bases and 0 bases, in that order; junction bases with no gene match: 8. The CDR3 has 17 amino acids. As DNA, the CDR3 is TGTGCCAGCAGCCAATCGGGACAGGGCCTCTTCTCCTACGAGCAGTACTTC. It codes for CASSQSGQGLFSYEQYF.

Many counts were recorded for this clone. The gene calls are TRBV7-9 and TRBJ2-1; the match to TRBD1 covers 11 bases. Germline CDR1 reads SEHNR; CDR2 reads FQNEAQ (reference sequence). The CDR3 contains 15 residues. V shed 4 bases, J shed 7 bases, and the junction held 6 bases outside the gene matches. The CDR3 loop is CASSSGGTGGNEQFF. The CDR3 nucleotides are TGTGCCAGCAGCTCCGGGGGGACAGGGGGAAATGAGCAGTTCTTC.

This clone was picked up many times. This CDR3 reads CASSTSRRDTGELFF. CDR3 in DNA: TGTGCCAGCAGTACGTCCAGGCGGGACACCGGGGAGCTGTTTTTT. This chain links TRBV25-1 with TRBJ2-2; D may be TRBD2 (5 bases). Trimming took 5 bases from V and 3 from J, leaving 13 bases between them. Germline V gives CDR1 MGHDK, CDR2 SYGVNS. The CDR3 has 15 residues.

This clone appeared many times. V and J are TRBV18 and TRBJ2-1, with 7 positions matching TRBD2. This CDR3 is built from 15 residues. Germline values: CDR1 KGHSH, CDR2 LQKENI. Trimming at V came to 3 bases and at J to 4 bases, leaving 6 bases not matched to a gene. DNA for the CDR3: TGTGCCAGCTCACCGGGACTAACCACTTACAATGAGCAGTTCTTC. Its protein is CASSPGLTTYNEQFF.